One and the same sample provided the 9 T cell receptor beta chains below, sequenced in a study of glioma-infiltrating T cells. Using RNA template, CDR3s of TCR alpha and beta were amplified with iRepertoire arm-PCR. TCRdb recomputed calls from the multiplex PCR reads with MiXCR, one row per CDR3 protein. The sample holds some 180,000 distinct CDR3 sequences, 30% to 40% seen once. Sequencing input: glioma tissue, nonneoplastic brain tissue, or PBMCs (not recorded which). The receptor set was obtained from a human donor with low-grade glioma or glioblastoma, undergoing nonglioma brain surgery, or in good health (not recorded which).

Turning to this clonotype: This clone may be a read error of a much larger clone one base away. The V call is TRBV19, the J call TRBJ2-7; 9 bases fit TRBD1. Germline CDR1 and CDR2: LNHDA and SQIVND (reference sequence). J lost 3 bases, V lost 2 bases, and 11 bases had no gene match. This CDR3 has 17 residues. In nucleotides, the CDR3 is TGTGCCAGTAGTATATATCCCCGGGACAGGGAGATCTACGAGCAGTACTTC. Amino acid sequence: CASSIYPRDREIYEQYF. Using reference TRBV19 and TRBJ2-7 for the parts outside the CDR3, the full variable domain is DGGITQSPKYLFRKEGQNVTLSCEQNLNHDAMYWYRQDPGQGLRLIYYSQIVNDFQKGDIAEGYSVSREKKESFPLTVTSAQKNPTAFYLCASSIYPRDREIYEQYFGPGTRLTVT.

The rearrangement joins TRBV5-6 to TRBJ2-1; D possibly uses TRBD1 or TRBD2 (5 bases each). Germline loops: CDR1 SGHDT, CDR2 YYEEEE. Trimming removed 0 bases at V and 8 bases at J, with 18 bases between. This CDR3 spans 16 amino acids. CDR3: CASSLGRDPGIYEQFF. CDR3 coding DNA: TGTGCCAGCAGCTTGGGACGGGACCCCGGTATCTATGAGCAGTTCTTC. Together with reference TRBV5-6 and TRBJ2-1, the CDR3 gives the full variable domain: DAGVTQSPTHLIKTRGQQVTLRCSPKSGHDTVSWYQQALGQGPQFIFQYYEEEERQRGNFPDRFSGHQFPNYSSELNVNALLLGDSALYLCASSLGRDPGIYEQFFGPGTRLTVL.

The chain couples TRBV25-1 to TRBJ2-7; 10 nucleotides agree with TRBD2. Germline V gives CDR1 MGHDK, CDR2 SYGVNS. The trim removed 5 bases at V and 5 bases at J, leaving 9 bases unmatched. The CDR3 consists of 15 residues. The CDR3 loop reads CASSSASGRLNEQYF. CDR3 DNA sequence: TGTGCCAGCAGTTCCGCTAGCGGGAGACTAAACGAGCAGTACTTC.

A remark on this clonotype: A much bigger clone sits one base away, suggesting this may be a read error. The DNA for the CDR3 is TGCGCCAGCAGCCAGAGGGTTGCGGGGGCGTTGGTGAATCAGCCCAAGCATTTT. Encoded protein: CASSQRVAGALVNQPKHF. The chain combines TRBV4-1 with TRBJ1-5; D is possibly TRBD1 (6 bases). This CDR3 has 18 residues. The germline gives CDR1 MGHRA, CDR2 YSYEKL.

This clonotype was observed many times. The J gene is TRBJ2-7, the V gene TRBV20-1; 12 nucleotides agree with TRBD2. Germline CDR1 is DFQATT and CDR2 is SNEGSKA (reference sequence). CDR3 length: 13 amino acids. The J segment lost 3 bases and the V segment lost 5 bases, leaving 2 bases of the junction unmatched. CDR3 in DNA: TGCAGTGCTGTGACTAGCGGGAGCTACGAGCAGTACTTC. Residues: CSAVTSGSYEQYF.

Many counts were recorded for this clonotype. This chain connects TRBV5-1 to TRBJ2-3; TRBD2 is a possible D gene (6 bases). The CDR3 runs 15 residues. V was clipped by 0 bases and J by 4 bases, with 12 bases between them. Germline CDR1 reads SGHRS; CDR2 reads YFSETQ. DNA of the CDR3: TGCGCCAGCAGCTTGGAATCCCGGAGGGCAGATACGCAGTATTTT. This translates into CASSLESRRADTQYF.

This clonotype showed up many times. This chain connects TRBV7-9 to TRBJ2-3; D not certain. The CDR3 is 12 amino acids. Trimming shortened V by 1 base and J by 4 bases, and 3 bases separated the two germline ends. Looked up from germline, CDR1 is SEHNR and CDR2 is FQNEAQ (reference sequence). CDR3 sequence: CASSLGADTQYF. Here the CDR3 DNA reads TGTGCCAGCAGCTTAGGGGCAGATACGCAGTATTTT.

This rearrangement joins TRBV6-6 to TRBJ2-7, with D possibly TRBD2 on 5 matching bases. Germline values: CDR1 MNHNY, CDR2 SVGAGI (reference sequence). The ends were cut back, 6 bases at V and 0 bases at J, with 9 bases in the middle. The CDR3 contains 13 residues. CDR3 loop: CASSRDHSYEQYF. CDR3 DNA: TGTGCCAGCAGCCGGGATCACTCCTACGAGCAGTACTTC.

This clonotype has ten or more counts. The genes are TRBV4-2 and TRBJ2-5; no clear D. This CDR3 spans 16 amino acids. Germline-derived CDR1 and CDR2 are LGHNA and YNFKEQ. V lost 3 bases, J lost 0 bases, and 14 bases lay in between. The CDR3 region has the DNA TGTGCCAGCAGCCAGACCAGCAGACCGTACCAAGAGACCCAGTACTTC. This encodes CASSQTSRPYQETQYF.